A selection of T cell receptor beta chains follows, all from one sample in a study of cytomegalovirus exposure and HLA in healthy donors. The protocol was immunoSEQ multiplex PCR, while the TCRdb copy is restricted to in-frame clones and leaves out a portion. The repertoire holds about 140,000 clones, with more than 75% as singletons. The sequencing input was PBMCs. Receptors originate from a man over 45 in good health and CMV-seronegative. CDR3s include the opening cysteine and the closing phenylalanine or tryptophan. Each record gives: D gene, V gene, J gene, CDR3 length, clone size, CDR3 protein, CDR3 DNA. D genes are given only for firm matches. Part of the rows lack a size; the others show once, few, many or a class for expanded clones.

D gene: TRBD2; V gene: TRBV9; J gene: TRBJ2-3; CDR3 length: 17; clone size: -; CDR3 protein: CASSVALSGGMADTQYF; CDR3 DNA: TGTGCCAGCAGCGTAGCTTTAAGCGGGGGAATGGCAGATACGCAGTATTTT
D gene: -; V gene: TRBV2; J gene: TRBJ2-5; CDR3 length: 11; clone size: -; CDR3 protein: CASSEGETQYF; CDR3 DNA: TGTGCCAGCAGCGAGGGAGAGACCCAGTACTTC
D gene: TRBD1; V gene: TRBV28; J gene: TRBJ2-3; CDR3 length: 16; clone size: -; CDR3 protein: CASSSPQGLLEDTQYF; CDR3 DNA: TGTGCCAGCAGTTCCCCACAGGGGCTCCTTGAGGATACGCAGTATTTT
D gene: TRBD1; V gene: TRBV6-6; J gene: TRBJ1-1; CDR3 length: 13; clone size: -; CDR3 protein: CASRRDRDTEAFF; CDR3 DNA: TGTGCCAGCAGACGGGACAGGGACACTGAAGCTTTCTTT
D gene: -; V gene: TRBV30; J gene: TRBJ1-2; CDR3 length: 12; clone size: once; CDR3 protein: CAWSEQSYGYTF; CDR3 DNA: TGTGCCTGGAGTGAACAGAGTTATGGCTACACCTTC
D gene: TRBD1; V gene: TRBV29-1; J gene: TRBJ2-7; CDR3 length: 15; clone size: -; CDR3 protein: CSVEEGTGRLVEQYF; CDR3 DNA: TGCAGCGTTGAAGAAGGGACAGGACGCCTTGTAGAGCAGTACTTC
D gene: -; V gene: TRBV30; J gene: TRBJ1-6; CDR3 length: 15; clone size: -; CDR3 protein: CAWSVLRGNNSPLHF; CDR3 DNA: TGTGCCTGGAGTGTACTTCGGGGGAACAATTCACCCCTCCACTTT
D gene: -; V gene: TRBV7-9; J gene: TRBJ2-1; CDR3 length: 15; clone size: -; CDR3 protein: CASSLAVRAQDEQFF; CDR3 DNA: TGTGCCAGCAGCTTAGCGGTGCGGGCACAAGATGAGCAGTTCTTC
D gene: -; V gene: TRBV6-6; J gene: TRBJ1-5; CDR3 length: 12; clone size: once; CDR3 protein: CASSSLNQPQHF; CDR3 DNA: TGTGCCAGCAGTTCCCTAAATCAGCCCCAGCATTTT
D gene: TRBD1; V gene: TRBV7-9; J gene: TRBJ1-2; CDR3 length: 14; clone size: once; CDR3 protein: CASSLGTGPYGYTF; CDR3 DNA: TGTGCCAGCAGCCTCGGGACAGGTCCATATGGCTACACCTTC
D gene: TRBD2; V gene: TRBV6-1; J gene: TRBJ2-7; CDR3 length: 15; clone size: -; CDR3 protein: CASSEMRGTPYEQYF; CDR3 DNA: TGTGCCAGCAGTGAGATGCGGGGGACCCCCTACGAGCAGTACTTC
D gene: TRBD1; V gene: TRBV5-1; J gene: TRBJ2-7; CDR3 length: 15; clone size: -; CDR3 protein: CASAVGYRGSDEQYF; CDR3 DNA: TGCGCCAGCGCAGTAGGCTACAGGGGGTCAGACGAGCAGTACTTC
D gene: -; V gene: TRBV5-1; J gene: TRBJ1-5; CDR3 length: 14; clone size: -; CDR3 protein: CASSKGDNNQPQHF; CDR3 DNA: TGCGCCAGCAGTAAGGGAGATAACAATCAGCCCCAGCATTTT
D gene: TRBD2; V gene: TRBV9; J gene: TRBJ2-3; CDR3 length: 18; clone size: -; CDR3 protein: CASSVEAGGRLRTDTQYF; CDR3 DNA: TGTGCCAGCAGCGTAGAGGCGGGGGGGCGCCTTCGGACAGATACGCAGTATTTT
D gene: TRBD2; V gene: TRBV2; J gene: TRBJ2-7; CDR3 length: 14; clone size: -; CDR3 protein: CASRLAGSSYEQYF; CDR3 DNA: TGTGCCAGCCGACTAGCGGGATCATCCTACGAGCAGTACTTC
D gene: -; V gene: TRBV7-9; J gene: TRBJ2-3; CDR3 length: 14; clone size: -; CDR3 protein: CASSPGTSPDTQYF; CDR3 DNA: TGTGCCAGCAGCCCTGGGACATCACCAGATACGCAGTATTTT
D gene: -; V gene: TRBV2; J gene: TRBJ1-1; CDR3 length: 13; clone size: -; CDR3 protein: CASSAGMNTEAFF; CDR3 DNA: TGTGCCAGCAGTGCCGGGATGAACACTGAAGCTTTCTTT
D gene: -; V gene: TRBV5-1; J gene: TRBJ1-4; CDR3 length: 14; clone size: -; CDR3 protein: CASSLDGSGEKLFF; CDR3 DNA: TGCGCCAGCAGCTTGGACGGGTCGGGAGAAAAACTGTTTTTT
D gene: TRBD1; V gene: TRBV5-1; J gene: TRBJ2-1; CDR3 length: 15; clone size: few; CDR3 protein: CASSPTGFSYNEQFF; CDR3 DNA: TGCGCCAGCAGCCCGACAGGGTTTTCCTACAATGAGCAGTTCTTC
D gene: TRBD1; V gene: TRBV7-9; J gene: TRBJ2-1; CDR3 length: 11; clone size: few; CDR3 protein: CASSPDRGQFF; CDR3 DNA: TGTGCCAGCAGCCCCGACAGGGGGCAGTTCTTC
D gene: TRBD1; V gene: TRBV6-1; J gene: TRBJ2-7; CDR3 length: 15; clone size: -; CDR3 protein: CASSETGTGAYEQYF; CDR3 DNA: TGTGCCAGCAGTGAAACTGGGACAGGGGCCTACGAGCAGTACTTC
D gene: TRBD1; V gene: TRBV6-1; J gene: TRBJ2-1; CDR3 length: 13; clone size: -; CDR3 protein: CATRDRGRVEQFF; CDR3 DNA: TGTGCCACCAGGGACAGGGGGCGGGTTGAGCAGTTCTTC
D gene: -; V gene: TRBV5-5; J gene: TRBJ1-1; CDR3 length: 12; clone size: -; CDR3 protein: CASSWGGRQAFF; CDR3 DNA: TGTGCCAGCAGCTGGGGGGGGCGGCAAGCTTTCTTT
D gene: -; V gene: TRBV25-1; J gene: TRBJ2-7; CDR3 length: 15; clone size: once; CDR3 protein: CASSVFRVGQYEQYF; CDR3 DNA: TGTGCCAGCAGTGTGTTCAGGGTCGGGCAGTACGAGCAGTACTTC
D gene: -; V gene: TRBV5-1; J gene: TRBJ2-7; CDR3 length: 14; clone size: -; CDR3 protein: CASSLPWAHYEQYF; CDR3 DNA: TGCGCCAGCAGCTTGCCATGGGCCCACTACGAGCAGTACTTC
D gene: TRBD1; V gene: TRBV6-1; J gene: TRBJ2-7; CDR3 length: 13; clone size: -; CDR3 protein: CASSVDRVSEQYF; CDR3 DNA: TGTGCCAGCAGTGTCGACAGGGTGAGCGAGCAGTACTTC
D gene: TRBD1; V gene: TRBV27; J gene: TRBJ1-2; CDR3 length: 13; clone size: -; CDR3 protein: CASSFAAGGGYTF; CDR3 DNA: TGTGCCAGCAGTTTTGCGGCAGGGGGTGGCTACACCTTC
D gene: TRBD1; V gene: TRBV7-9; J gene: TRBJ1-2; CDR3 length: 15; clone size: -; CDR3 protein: CASSSGQGGLYGYTF; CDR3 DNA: TGTGCCAGCAGCTCCGGACAGGGGGGCCTCTATGGCTACACCTTC
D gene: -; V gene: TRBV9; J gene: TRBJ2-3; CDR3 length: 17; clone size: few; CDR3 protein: CASSVVGGFAGTDTQYF; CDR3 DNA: TGTGCCAGCAGCGTAGTCGGGGGATTTGCGGGCACAGATACGCAGTATTTT
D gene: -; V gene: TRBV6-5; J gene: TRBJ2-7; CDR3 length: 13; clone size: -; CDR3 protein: CASSYSDSYEQYF; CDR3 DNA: TGTGCCAGCAGTTACTCGGACAGCTACGAGCAGTACTTC
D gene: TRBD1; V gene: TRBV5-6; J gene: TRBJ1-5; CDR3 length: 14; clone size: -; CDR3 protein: CASSRGQGPQPQHF; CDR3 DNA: TGTGCCAGCAGTCGAGGACAGGGTCCTCAGCCCCAGCATTTT
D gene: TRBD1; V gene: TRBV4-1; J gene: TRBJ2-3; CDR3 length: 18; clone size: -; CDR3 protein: CASSHGPGTGVGADTQYF; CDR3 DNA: TGCGCCAGCAGCCATGGTCCCGGGACAGGGGTTGGCGCAGATACGCAGTATTTT
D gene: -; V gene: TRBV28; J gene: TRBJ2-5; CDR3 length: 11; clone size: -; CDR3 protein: CASTNQETQYF; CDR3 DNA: TGTGCCAGCACCAATCAAGAGACCCAGTACTTC
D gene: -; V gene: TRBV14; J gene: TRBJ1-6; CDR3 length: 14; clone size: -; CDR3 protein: CASSPDPYNSPLHF; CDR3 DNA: TGTGCCAGCAGCCCAGACCCTTATAATTCACCCCTCCACTTT
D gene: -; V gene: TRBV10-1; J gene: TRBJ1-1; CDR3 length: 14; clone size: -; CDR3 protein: CASSESGRGTEAFF; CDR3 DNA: TGCGCCAGCAGTGAGTCGGGAAGAGGGACTGAAGCTTTCTTT
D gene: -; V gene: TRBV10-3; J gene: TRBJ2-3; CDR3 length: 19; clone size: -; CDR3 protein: CAISESRTGMGGIADTQYF; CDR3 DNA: TGTGCCATCAGTGAGTCGAGAACAGGGATGGGGGGGATCGCAGATACGCAGTATTTT
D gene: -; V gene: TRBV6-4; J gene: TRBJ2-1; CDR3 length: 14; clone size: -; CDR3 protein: CASSAGGFFNEQFF; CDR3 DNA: TGTGCCAGCAGTGCGGGGGGCTTTTTCAATGAGCAGTTCTTC
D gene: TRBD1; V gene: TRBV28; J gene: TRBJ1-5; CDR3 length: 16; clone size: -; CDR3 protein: CASSLPGGRGNQPQHF; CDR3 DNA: TGTGCCAGCAGTTTACCAGGGGGCCGGGGCAATCAGCCCCAGCATTTT
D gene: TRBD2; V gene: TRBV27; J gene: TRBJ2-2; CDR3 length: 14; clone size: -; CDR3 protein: CASSLRGNTGELFF; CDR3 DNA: TGTGCCAGCAGTTTGCGGGGGAATACCGGGGAGCTGTTTTTT
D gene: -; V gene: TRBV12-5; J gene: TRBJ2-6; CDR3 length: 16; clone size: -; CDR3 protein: CASGSRLTSGANVLTF; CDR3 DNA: TGTGCTAGTGGTTCTCGACTGACCTCTGGGGCCAACGTCCTGACTTTC
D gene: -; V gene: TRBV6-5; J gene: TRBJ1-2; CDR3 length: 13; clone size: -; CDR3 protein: CASSKERLDGYTF; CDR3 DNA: TGTGCCAGCAGTAAGGAGAGATTAGATGGCTACACCTTC
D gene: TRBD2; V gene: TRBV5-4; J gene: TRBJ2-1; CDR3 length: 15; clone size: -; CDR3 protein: CASSRAGVGGNEQFF; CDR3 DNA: TGTGCCAGCAGTCGTGCGGGAGTTGGCGGCAATGAGCAGTTCTTC
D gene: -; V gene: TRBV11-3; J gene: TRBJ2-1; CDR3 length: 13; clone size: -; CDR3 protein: CASSKGPYNEQFF; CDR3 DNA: TGTGCCAGCAGTAAGGGGCCGTACAATGAGCAGTTCTTC
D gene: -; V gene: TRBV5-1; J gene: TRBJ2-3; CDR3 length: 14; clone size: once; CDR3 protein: CASSLPGPRDTQYF; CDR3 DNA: TGCGCCAGCAGCTTGCCGGGTCCTAGGGATACGCAGTATTTT
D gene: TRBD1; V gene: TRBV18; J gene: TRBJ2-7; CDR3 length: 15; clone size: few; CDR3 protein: CASSQSVGQGNEQYF; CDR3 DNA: TGTGCCAGCTCACAAAGTGTGGGACAGGGGAACGAGCAGTACTTC
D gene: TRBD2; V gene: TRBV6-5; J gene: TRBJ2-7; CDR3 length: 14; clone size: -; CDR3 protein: CASSYRLAGGEQYF; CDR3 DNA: TGTGCCAGCAGTTATAGACTAGCGGGCGGCGAGCAGTACTTC
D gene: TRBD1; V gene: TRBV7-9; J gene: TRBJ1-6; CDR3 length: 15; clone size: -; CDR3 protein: CASSLTGTGNSPLHF; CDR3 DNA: TGTGCCAGCAGCTTAACCGGGACAGGAAATTCACCCCTCCACTTT
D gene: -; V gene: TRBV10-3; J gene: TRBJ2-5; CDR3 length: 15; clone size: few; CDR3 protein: CAISESWGGAQTQYF; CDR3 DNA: TGTGCCATCAGTGAGTCATGGGGGGGCGCGCAGACCCAGTACTTC
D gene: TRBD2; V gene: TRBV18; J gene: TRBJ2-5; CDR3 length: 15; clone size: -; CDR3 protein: CASSPPRGVSETQYF; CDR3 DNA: TGTGCCAGCTCACCCCCGCGGGGGGTATCAGAGACCCAGTACTTC
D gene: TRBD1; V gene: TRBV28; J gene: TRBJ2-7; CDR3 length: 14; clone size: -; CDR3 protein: CATLGQLSSYEQYF; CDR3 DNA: TGTGCCACCTTGGGACAGTTGAGCTCCTACGAGCAGTACTTC
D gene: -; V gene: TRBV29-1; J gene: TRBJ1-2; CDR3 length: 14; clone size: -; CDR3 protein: CSVESQSVFYGYTF; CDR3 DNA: TGCAGCGTCGAGAGCCAATCGGTTTTCTATGGCTACACCTTC
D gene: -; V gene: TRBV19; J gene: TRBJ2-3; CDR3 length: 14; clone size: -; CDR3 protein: CASSTGPLSDTQYF; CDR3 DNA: TGTGCCAGTAGCACAGGACCACTGTCAGATACGCAGTATTTT
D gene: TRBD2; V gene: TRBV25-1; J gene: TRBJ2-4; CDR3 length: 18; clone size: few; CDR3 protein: CASSGGLAGANPKNIQYF; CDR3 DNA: TGTGCCAGCAGTGGGGGACTAGCGGGAGCCAATCCCAAAAACATTCAGTACTTC
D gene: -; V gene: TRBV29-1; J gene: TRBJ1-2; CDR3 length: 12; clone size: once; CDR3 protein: CSVEGGGYGYTF; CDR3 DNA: TGCAGCGTTGAAGGGGGAGGATATGGCTACACCTTC
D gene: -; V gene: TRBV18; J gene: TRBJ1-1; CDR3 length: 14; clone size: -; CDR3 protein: CASSVDSINTEAFF; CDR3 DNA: TGTGCCAGCTCGGTGGACAGCATTAACACTGAAGCTTTCTTT